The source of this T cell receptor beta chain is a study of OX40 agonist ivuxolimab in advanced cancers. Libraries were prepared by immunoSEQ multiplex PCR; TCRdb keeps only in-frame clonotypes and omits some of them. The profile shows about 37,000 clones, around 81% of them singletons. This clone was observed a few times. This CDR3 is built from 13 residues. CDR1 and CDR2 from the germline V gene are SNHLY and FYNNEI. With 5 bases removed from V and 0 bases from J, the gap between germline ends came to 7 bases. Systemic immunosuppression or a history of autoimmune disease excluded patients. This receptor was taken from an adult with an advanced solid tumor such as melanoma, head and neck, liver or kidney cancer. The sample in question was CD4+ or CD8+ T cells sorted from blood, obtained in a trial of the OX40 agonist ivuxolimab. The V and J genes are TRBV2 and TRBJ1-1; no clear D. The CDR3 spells CASSLSMNTEAFF. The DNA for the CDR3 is TGTGCCAGCAGTCTTTCCATGAACACTGAAGCTTTCTTT.